This T cell receptor (beta chain) was observed in a study of blood T cell repertoires in COVID-19. At the level of the study: Material from acute and convalescent COVID-19 was sourced from the United States, Italy and Spain. Sample material is recorded as cDNA or gDNA derived from T cells, B-cell-depleted T cells, or PBMCs.

Trimming removed 2 bases from V and 2 bases from J, with 10 bases in between. The V gene's germline CDR1 is MGHRA and CDR2 YSYEKL. This CDR3 contains 14 residues. Per the original data handling: Amplified reference gene primers provided the basis for estimating nucleated cell counts. Data came from immunoSEQ multiplex PCR; TCRdb stores just in-frame clones and leaves some out. V and J calls and clone size are those listed in that table; D and trimming were worked out from the DNA. Found here are 200,000 to 250,000 clones, more than 85% of them singletons; the top ten hold 1.9%. Sample: peripheral blood. This TCR came from a man aged 35 to 55 with active or convalescent COVID-19. The chain links TRBV4-1 to TRBJ2-7; D unresolved. The CDR3 sequence is CASSQMEPAYEQYF. The CDR3 bases are TGCGCCAGCAGCCAAATGGAGCCCGCCTACGAGCAGTACTTC.